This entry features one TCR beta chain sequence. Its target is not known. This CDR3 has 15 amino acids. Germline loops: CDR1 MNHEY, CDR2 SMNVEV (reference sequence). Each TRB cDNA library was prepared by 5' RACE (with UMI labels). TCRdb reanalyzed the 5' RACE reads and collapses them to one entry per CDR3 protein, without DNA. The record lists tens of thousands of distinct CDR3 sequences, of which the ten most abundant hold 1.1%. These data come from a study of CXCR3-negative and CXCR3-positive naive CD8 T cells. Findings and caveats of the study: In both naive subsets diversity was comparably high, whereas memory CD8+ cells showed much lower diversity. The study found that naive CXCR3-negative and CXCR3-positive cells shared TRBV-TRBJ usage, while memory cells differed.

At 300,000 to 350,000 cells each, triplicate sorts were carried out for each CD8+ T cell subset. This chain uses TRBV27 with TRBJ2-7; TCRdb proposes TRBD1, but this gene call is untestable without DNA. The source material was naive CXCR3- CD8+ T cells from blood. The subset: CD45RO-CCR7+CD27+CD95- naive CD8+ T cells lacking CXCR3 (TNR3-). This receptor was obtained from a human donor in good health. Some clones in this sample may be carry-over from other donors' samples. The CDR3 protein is CASSLEAGDYYEQYF.